This T cell receptor (beta chain) was profiled in a study of early T cells in non-severe SARS-CoV-2 infection. Study summary: With bulk RNA from unsorted whole blood as input, sequencing yielded unpaired chains. Regarding the study as a whole: The study's VDJdb matching favored anti-spike CD8 responses and missed private and CD4 specificities.

The CDR3 has 14 amino acids. In germline, CDR1 is SGHRS, CDR2 YFSETQ. V lost 1 base, J lost 0 bases, and 8 bases lay in between. This clonotype appeared many times. Its antigen is unidentified. Unique molecular identifiers were added to individual cDNA molecules. TCRdb re-derived calls from the 5' RACE reads in MiXCR, one entry per CDR3 protein. The table has about 25,000 distinct CDR3 sequences, around 4.8% seen once. The sequence was obtained from an adult who was a healthcare worker with PCR-confirmed SARS-CoV-2 infection or an uninfected control (not recorded which). Specimen: whole blood. The V gene is TRBV5-1, the J gene TRBJ2-7; D perhaps matches TRBD2 (5 bases). The CDR3 sequence: CASSLRESSYEQYF. The CDR3 DNA reads TGCGCCAGCAGCTTGCGGGAAAGCTCCTACGAGCAGTACTTC.